This paragraph reports one T cell receptor beta chain. Antigen unknown. The entry originates in a study of cytomegalovirus exposure and HLA in healthy donors. The study's findings and limits: A prior analysis recorded that most TCR beta V segments were productive about 87% or about 30% of the time. Later analysis demonstrated an association between a missense DCLRE1C variant and TCR beta V- and J-gene trimming.

The PCR had 60 Vbeta and 13 Jbeta primers. Method: immunoSEQ multiplex PCR; TCRdb's copy keeps in-frame clones and lacks some. The data show roughly 160,000 clones, with approximately 80% seen just once and 1.6% held by the top ten. Per germline, CDR1 MNHEY and CDR2 SMNVEV (reference sequence). The CDR3 is made up of 17 amino acids. The ends lost 4 bases at V and 0 bases at J; junction bases unmatched: 4. The chain employs TRBV27 and TRBJ1-4; TRBD1 matches at 11 bases. This receptor was obtained from a woman aged 25 to 39 in good health and CMV-seronegative. The sample was PBMCs. The DNA for the CDR3 is TGTGCCAGCAGTTCACCGGGACAGGGGGCAACTAATGAAAAACTGTTTTTT. Translated: CASSSPGQGATNEKLFF.